These 15 T cell receptor beta chains were all obtained from the same sample, sequenced in a study of OX40 agonist ivuxolimab in advanced cancers. Clones were sequenced by immunoSEQ multiplex PCR, and TCRdb holds only the in-frame ones, with some missing. Among about 12,000 clones listed, 80% to 90% were seen once. The specimen was CD4+ or CD8+ T cells sorted from blood, collected in a trial of the OX40 agonist ivuxolimab. The origin of the receptors is an adult with an advanced solid tumor such as melanoma, head and neck, liver or kidney cancer.

V is TRBV28 and J is TRBJ2-5; possibly TRBD2 for D (5 bases). The CDR3 consists of 15 residues. Germline V gene lookup returns CDR1 MDHEN and CDR2 SYDVKM. The V end was cut by 6 bases, the J end by 0 bases, with 14 bases between. This CDR3 is CASSQHSAHQETQYF. CDR3 bases: TGTGCCAGCAGCCAGCATAGCGCGCACCAAGAGACCCAGTACTTC.

The gene calls are TRBV28 and TRBJ2-4, with D perhaps TRBD1 (6 bases). This CDR3 region has 14 residues. Trimming left V 6 bases short and J 1 base short, with 10 bases between. Germline CDR1 MDHEN, CDR2 SYDVKM. Here the CDR3 reads CASRPGAAKNIQYF. CDR3 nucleotides: TGTGCCAGCAGGCCAGGGGCGGCCAAAAACATTCAGTACTTC.

The V call is TRBV6-5, the J call TRBJ1-1; D is undetermined. This CDR3 spans 12 amino acids. Germline V gene sequence: CDR1 MNHEY, CDR2 SVGAGI. Between the trimmed V and J ends, which lost 2 bases and 4 bases, there was a span of 5 bases. CDR3 nucleotide sequence: TGTGCCAGCAGTTACGTGGGCACTGAAGCTTTCTTT. Protein sequence: CASSYVGTEAFF.

The gene calls are TRBV6-6 and TRBJ2-7, with TRBD2 as a possible D gene (6 bases). CDR1 and CDR2 from the germline V gene are MNHNY and SVGAGI (reference sequence). This CDR3 spans 14 amino acids. Trimming cost V 4 bases and J 4 bases, with 14 bases left between them. The CDR3 sequence is CASSSEGFRYEQYF. The CDR3, as DNA: TGTGCCAGCAGTTCGGAGGGCTTCAGGTACGAGCAGTACTTC.

The sample holds a few counts of this clone. The chain recombines TRBV9 with TRBJ2-7; TRBD2 agrees at 12 bases. With V trimmed by 3 bases and J by 2 bases, 9 bases remained unmatched. Per germline, CDR1 SGDLS and CDR2 YYNGEE. CDR3 length: 17 residues. The CDR3 region has the DNA TGTGCCAGCAGCGCTGGGGACCGACTAGCGGGAGCCTACGAGCAGTACTTC. Translating it yields CASSAGDRLAGAYEQYF.

The V call is TRBV13, the J call TRBJ2-7; the match to TRBD2 covers 9 bases. The germline V gene has CDR1 PRHDT and CDR2 FYEKMQ (reference sequence). The trim removed 3 bases at V and 5 bases at J, leaving 5 bases unmatched. The CDR3 consists of 14 residues. The CDR3 nucleotides read TGTGCCAGCAGCTTTGGCGGGAGGGTTGACGAGCAGTACTTC. Residues: CASSFGGRVDEQYF.

Concerning this clone itself: Mismatch with germline at one junction end may stem from a read error. The chain joins TRBV7-7 to TRBJ1-5; possible D gene TRBD1, 6 bases. This CDR3 spans 15 amino acids. Germline V CDR1 and CDR2: SSHAT, FNYEAQ (reference sequence). The DNA of the CDR3 is TGTGCTAGCAGCCCGAGCCAGGGGATGGGTCAGCCCCAGCATTTT. This gives the protein CASSPSQGMGQPQHF.

This chain uses TRBV28 with TRBJ2-7; the D is unclear. The germline gives CDR1 MDHEN, CDR2 SYDVKM. Between the trimmed V and J ends, which lost 1 base and 4 bases, there was a span of 5 bases. The CDR3 loop spans 12 amino acids. CDR3 region: CASSLYGYEQYF. For the CDR3, the DNA is TGTGCCAGCAGTTTATACGGGTACGAGCAGTACTTC.

The chain links TRBV7-9 to TRBJ2-5; possible D gene TRBD2, 5 bases. There are 15 residues in the CDR3. CDR1 is SEHNR and CDR2 is FQNEAQ in the germline V gene (reference sequence). The V gene lost 3 bases and the J gene lost 3 bases, with 14 bases spanning the gap. The CDR3 nucleotides read TGTGCCAGCAGCTTTAGGCGGGCGGAGAAAGAGACCCAGTACTTC. It codes for CASSFRRAEKETQYF.

Here the CDR3 DNA reads TGTGCCAGCAGTCAACTAGCGGGAGGGGTCGGGGAGCTGTTTTTT. Translation: CASSQLAGGVGELFF. The V and J genes are TRBV27 and TRBJ2-2; 13 bases match TRBD2. Trimming at V came to 5 bases and at J to 7 bases, leaving 4 bases not matched to a gene. CDR1 is MNHEY, CDR2 SMNVEV, per germline (reference sequence). The CDR3 consists of 15 residues.

The chain recombines TRBV27 with TRBJ2-2; TRBD1 matches 12 bases. The V gene's germline CDR1 is MNHEY and CDR2 SMNVEV (reference sequence). The CDR3 is made up of 14 amino acids. With 8 bases clipped from V and 6 bases from J, the junction kept 4 bases outside the gene matches. The CDR3 loop is CASAGTGGPGELFF. The CDR3 DNA reads TGTGCCAGCGCCGGGACAGGGGGCCCCGGGGAGCTGTTTTTT.

The chain couples TRBV4-3 to TRBJ2-7; tentatively, D is TRBD1 or TRBD2 (5 bases each). V lost 0 bases, J lost 3 bases, and 18 bases lay in between. Germline CDR1 LGHNA, CDR2 YSLEER. The CDR3 has 17 amino acids. The chain's CDR3 is CASSQEWGRLTYYEQYF. The CDR3 region has the DNA TGCGCCAGCAGCCAAGAATGGGGGAGACTAACCTACTACGAGCAGTACTTC.

This rearrangement joins TRBV7-9 to TRBJ1-1, with 7 bases fitting TRBD1. The V gene's germline CDR1 is SEHNR and CDR2 FQNEAQ (reference sequence). After removal of 5 bases from V and 3 bases from J, the junction contained 12 bases not matched to a gene. CDR3 length: 16 residues. This chain's CDR3 is CASSHRRGAEDTEAFF. The CDR3 region has the DNA TGTGCCAGCAGCCACCGCAGGGGGGCGGAAGACACTGAAGCTTTCTTT.

The rearrangement joins TRBV5-6 to TRBJ2-1; D ambiguous. The germline V gene encodes CDR1 SGHDT and CDR2 YYEEEE. The CDR3 is made up of 15 amino acids. Trimming pared 0 bases from V and 6 bases from J, leaving 13 bases between. The DNA for the CDR3 is TGTGCCAGCAGCTTGGGGGGTAGGAAGCTCAATGAGCAGTTCTTC. Amino acids: CASSLGGRKLNEQFF.

This chain joins TRBV7-9 and TRBJ2-3, with D tentatively TRBD2 (6 bases). The germline V and J ends were trimmed by 5 bases and 4 bases, with 22 bases remaining between them. Germline CDR1 and CDR2: SEHNR and FQNEAQ (reference sequence). The CDR3 runs 17 residues. The CDR3 region has the DNA TGTGCCAGCAGCAACGGCTGGCGGGAAAGGGAACCAGATACGCAGTATTTT. Protein sequence: CASSNGWREREPDTQYF.